A single sample gave rise to the 29 T cell receptor beta chains below, sequenced in a study of technical replicates of blood from a handful of donors. TCRdb's table, derived via immunoSEQ multiplex PCR, lists solely in-frame clones and lacks some. The profile shows tens of thousands of clones, around 88% of them singletons. Sequencing was carried out using PBMCs. The receptor source for this set is a human donor in good health. Some clones in this sample may be carry-over from other donors' samples.

The gene calls are TRBV11-2 and TRBJ2-3; D might be TRBD2 (6 bases). CDR3 length equals 19 residues. Germline CDR1 is SGHAT and CDR2 is FQNNGV. V dropped 0 bases and J dropped 2 bases, with 21 bases sitting between them. DNA for the CDR3: TGTGCCAGCAGCTTAGAGGGGTGGGGGGTCCCCCGGGTCACAGATACGCAGTATTTT. This translates into CASSLEGWGVPRVTDTQYF.

This chain connects TRBV2 to TRBJ1-2, with a weak D call TRBD1 (5 bases). Trimming stripped 9 bases from V and 4 bases from J, with 18 bases between. This CDR3 is 14 amino acids long. Germline-derived CDR1 and CDR2 are SNHLY and FYNNEI. The CDR3 spells CARTGTATLYGYTF. CDR3 nucleotides: TGTGCCAGAACTGGGACTGCCACACTCTATGGCTACACCTTC.

V usage is TRBV10-3 and J usage is TRBJ1-4, with a possible D match to TRBD1 (6 bases). Trimming left V 4 bases short and J 7 bases short, with 13 bases between. Germline lookup yields CDR1 ENHRY and CDR2 SYGVKD. The CDR3 consists of 14 residues. DNA for the CDR3: TGTGCCATCAGTGGCAGGGGTGACGGTGAAAAACTGTTTTTT. Its protein product is CAISGRGDGEKLFF.

The chain joins TRBV6-1 to TRBJ2-3; 10 bases are shared with TRBD1. CDR3 size: 15 residues. V dropped 6 bases and J dropped 2; count of bases not matched to a gene: 5. In germline, CDR1 is MNHNS, CDR2 SASEGT. DNA of the CDR3: TGTGCCAGCAGGATGGGACAGGGGAACACAGATACGCAGTATTTT. Its translation is CASRMGQGNTDTQYF.

The CDR3, as DNA: TGCGCCAGCAGCGGAGGGACAGCTTACACTGAAGCTTTCTTT. Protein: CASSGGTAYTEAFF. J is TRBJ1-1 and V is TRBV5-1; TRBD1 agrees at 7 bases. Germline CDR1 and CDR2: SGHRS and YFSETQ. Unmatched junction bases numbered 6, after V lost 4 bases and J lost 3 bases. There are 14 residues in the CDR3.

This chain links TRBV7-2 with TRBJ2-2; 13 nucleotides line up with TRBD2. CDR1 is SGHTA and CDR2 is FQGNSA in the germline V gene. The junction had 12 bases not matched to a gene; V was cut back by 5 bases and J by 9 bases. The CDR3 consists of 17 residues. The DNA for the CDR3 is TGTGCCAGCAGCGCACCGCTAACTAGCGGGAGGGCCCGGGAGCTGTTTTTT. Amino acid sequence: CASSAPLTSGRARELFF. The entire variable domain, with the rest obtained from reference TRBV7-2 and TRBJ2-2, is as follows: GAGVSQSPSNKVTEKGKDVELRCDPISGHTALYWYRQSLGQGLEFLIYFQGNSAPDKSGLPSDRFSAERTGGSVSTLTIQRTQQEDSAVYLCASSAPLTSGRARELFFGEGSRLTVL.

The chain carries TRBV27 and TRBJ1-5, with D unclear. Looked up from germline, CDR1 is MNHEY and CDR2 is SMNVEV (reference sequence). Trimming removed 0 bases from V and 5 bases from J, with 11 bases in between. This CDR3 spans 15 amino acids. CDR3 DNA sequence: TGTGCCAGCAGTTTATCGAATTCCGGTGATCAGCCCCAGCATTTT. This codes for CASSLSNSGDQPQHF.

This chain uses TRBV6-5 with TRBJ2-5, with D possibly matching TRBD2 (5 bases). Trimming took 5 bases from V and 5 from J, leaving 6 bases between them. CDR1 MNHEY and CDR2 SVGAGI come from the germline V gene. CDR3 size: 11 residues. The CDR3 nucleotides read TGTGCCAGCAGTACGGGGGAGACCCAGTACTTC. Translation gives CASSTGETQYF.

The rearrangement links TRBV7-9 to TRBJ2-6; D possibly corresponds to TRBD1 (5 bases). Deletions cut 1 base from V and 2 bases from J, with 9 bases between. This CDR3 spans 16 amino acids. Germline V gene lookup returns CDR1 SEHNR and CDR2 FQNEAQ (reference sequence). The CDR3 DNA follows: TGTGCCAGCAGCTTAGAGACAGTACCTGGGGCCAACGTCCTGACTTTC. Translation: CASSLETVPGANVLTF.

The genes are TRBV5-1 and TRBJ2-1; 9 bases fit TRBD2. V lost 2 bases, J lost 7 bases, and 7 bases stayed unmatched. Germline V gene data show CDR1 as SGHRS and CDR2 as YFSETQ. The CDR3 sequence is 15 residues long. The CDR3 spells CASSFGTSSGNEQFF. CDR3 DNA: TGCGCCAGCAGCTTTGGGACTAGCAGTGGGAATGAGCAGTTCTTC.

This chain connects TRBV13 to TRBJ2-1, with a tentative D call TRBD1 (6 bases). V shed 4 bases and J shed 3 bases, with 13 bases lying between them. This CDR3 comprises 15 residues. CDR1 is PRHDT and CDR2 is FYEKMQ in the germline V gene (reference sequence). CDR3 region: CASSSMGAGYNEQFF. The DNA for the CDR3 is TGTGCCAGCAGCTCGATGGGGGCCGGCTACAATGAGCAGTTCTTC.

The chain couples TRBV5-1 to TRBJ2-1, with TRBD2 matching 11 bases. Germline loops: CDR1 SGHRS, CDR2 YFSETQ. V dropped 4 bases and J dropped 1; count of bases not matched to a gene: 7. The length of the CDR3 is 17 residues. CDR3 DNA sequence: TGCGCCAGCAGCGGGAGTAGCGGGAGGGCGTCCTACAATGAGCAGTTCTTC. Translation: CASSGSSGRASYNEQFF.

The gene calls are TRBV5-1 and TRBJ2-5; D possibly corresponds to TRBD1 (6 bases). Germline-derived CDR1 and CDR2 are SGHRS and YFSETQ. The V gene lost 1 base and the J gene lost 2 bases, with 21 bases spanning the gap. The CDR3 is made up of 18 amino acids. The CDR3 sequence: CASSLLGTRDRNQETQYF. The CDR3 coding sequence is TGCGCCAGCAGCTTGTTGGGAACGAGAGACAGGAATCAAGAGACCCAGTACTTC. Full variable domain (missing parts from reference TRBV5-1 and TRBJ2-5): KAGVTQTPRYLIKTRGQQVTLSCSPISGHRSVSWYQQTPGQGLQFLFEYFSETQRNKGNFPGRFSGRQFSNSRSEMNVSTLELGDSALYLCASSLLGTRDRNQETQYFGPGTRLLVL.

This clone turned up a few times. The gene calls are TRBV30 and TRBJ2-1, with 8 positions matching TRBD2. CDR1 GTSNPN and CDR2 SVGIG come from the germline V gene (reference sequence). CDR3 length equals 14 residues. After removal of 3 bases from V and 2 bases from J, the junction contained 3 bases not matched to a gene. In DNA, the CDR3 is TGTGCCTGGAGATCCGGGGGGGCCTACAATGAGCAGTTCTTC. Translating gives CAWRSGGAYNEQFF.

The V gene is TRBV5-1, the J gene TRBJ2-1; 14 bases align to TRBD2. With 0 bases clipped from V and 0 bases from J, the junction kept 2 bases outside the gene matches. This CDR3 is 18 amino acids long. CDR1 and CDR2 from the germline V gene are SGHRS and YFSETQ. The CDR3 sequence is CASSLDGTSGSSYNEQFF. In DNA form, the CDR3 reads TGCGCCAGCAGCTTGGATGGGACTAGCGGGAGCTCCTACAATGAGCAGTTCTTC.

This sequence joins TRBV13 and TRBJ1-2, with a tentative D call TRBD1 (5 bases). V dropped 5 bases and J dropped 0 bases, with 13 bases sitting between them. Germline V gene lookup returns CDR1 PRHDT and CDR2 FYEKMQ (reference sequence). The CDR3 runs to 15 residues. The CDR3 DNA reads as TGTGCCAGCAGCCCCCCTGCGGGACCTAACTATGGCTACACCTTC. The encoded protein is CASSPPAGPNYGYTF.

The V and J genes are TRBV7-9 and TRBJ1-3; 9 bases line up with TRBD1. Germline CDR1 reads SEHNR; CDR2 reads FQNEAQ (reference sequence). This CDR3 has 16 amino acids. Losses at the gene ends were 5 bases for V and 8 bases for J; bases not matched to a gene: 13. The chain's CDR3 is CASSPPGQGSIDTIYF. CDR3 coding DNA: TGTGCCAGCAGCCCGCCCGGACAGGGGTCCATCGACACCATATATTTT.

The chain has TRBV7-6 and TRBJ1-2; D perhaps matches TRBD1 (6 bases). Germline CDR1 reads SGHVS; CDR2 reads FNYEAQ. The V end lost 3 bases, the J end lost 3 bases, and 14 bases lay between the germline ends. This CDR3 is 15 amino acids long. The CDR3 DNA sequence: TGTGCCAGCAGCTTGGGAGGGGGGGATGACTATGGCTACACCTTC. Its protein is CASSLGGGDDYGYTF.

The chain recombines TRBV5-1 with TRBJ1-5; D is unclear. Trimming left V 0 bases short and J 4 bases short, with 11 bases between. Germline assignment: CDR1 SGHRS and CDR2 YFSETQ. This CDR3 is built from 15 residues. The CDR3 region is CASSLDAAGNQPQHF. The CDR3 DNA follows: TGCGCCAGCAGCTTGGATGCAGCGGGGAATCAGCCCCAGCATTTT.

In this sample, this clone turned up a few times. The chain has TRBV7-2 and TRBJ1-4, with 7 bases fitting TRBD1. The germline V gene encodes CDR1 SGHTA and CDR2 FQGNSA. The CDR3 spans 16 residues. Trimming at V came to 3 bases and at J to 2 bases, leaving 6 bases not matched to a gene. The CDR3 DNA is TGTGCCAGCAGCTTCGACCCGACAGGGACTAATGAAAAACTGTTTTTT. This sequence encodes CASSFDPTGTNEKLFF.

This chain uses TRBV5-8 with TRBJ1-2, with no clear D. The CDR3 contains 12 residues. CDR1 and CDR2 (germline): SGHTS, YDEGEE. The germline V and J ends were trimmed by 7 bases and 4 bases, with 11 bases remaining between them. The CDR3 region is CASQTLAYGYTF. CDR3 bases: TGTGCCAGCCAGACTTTGGCCTATGGCTACACCTTC.

This clone occurred once. The chain has TRBV5-1 and TRBJ2-5, with D maybe TRBD1 (6 bases). Trimming removed 4 bases from V and 4 bases from J, with 14 bases in between. The CDR3 consists of 14 residues. CDR1 is SGHRS and CDR2 is YFSETQ in the germline V gene. The CDR3 sequence is CASSKGQLRETQYF. The CDR3 nucleotides are TGCGCCAGCAGCAAGGGACAATTGAGAGAGACCCAGTACTTC.

V usage is TRBV6-5 and J usage is TRBJ2-7, with D possibly matching TRBD1 (6 bases). From germline, CDR1 is MNHEY and CDR2 SVGAGI. The CDR3 loop spans 15 amino acids. V lost 5 bases and J 3 bases, leaving 17 bases between the germline ends. Written as DNA, the CDR3 is TGTGCCAGCAGTCCACAGGGTCGTTGGAACTACGAGCAGTACTTC. Protein sequence: CASSPQGRWNYEQYF.

The table lists this clone with a count of one. This sequence joins TRBV7-3 and TRBJ1-1, with 8 bases lining up with TRBD1. Trimming at V came to 2 bases and at J to 4 bases, leaving 0 bases not matched to a gene. The CDR3 loop spans 13 amino acids. Germline V gene sequence: CDR1 SGHTA, CDR2 FQGTGA. DNA for the CDR3: TGTGCCAGCAGCTTAGGACAGGGCACTGAAGCTTTCTTT. It specifies CASSLGQGTEAFF.

The chain has TRBV6-5 and TRBJ2-7, with 7 positions matching TRBD2. This CDR3 contains 16 residues. Germline loops: CDR1 MNHEY, CDR2 SVGAGI. J lost 2 bases, V lost 2 bases, and 9 bases had no gene match. CDR3 in DNA: TGTGCCAGCAGTTACCCCGGACTAGTGAAGGCCTACGAGCAGTACTTC. Translated: CASSYPGLVKAYEQYF.

This rearrangement joins TRBV2 to TRBJ2-7; D may be TRBD2 (7 bases). V was pared by 6 bases and J by 4 bases, with 16 bases between. CDR1 is SNHLY, CDR2 FYNNEI, per germline. The CDR3 extends over 14 amino acids. CDR3 sequence reads: CASRGGTPWYEQYF. Here the CDR3 DNA reads TGTGCCAGCAGGGGAGGGACACCTTGGTACGAGCAGTACTTC.

J is TRBJ2-1 and V is TRBV9, with TRBD1 matching 8 bases. Germline V CDR1 and CDR2: SGDLS, YYNGEE. V lost 2 bases to trimming and J lost 9 bases; unmatched junction nucleotides: 10. This CDR3 spans 15 amino acids. In nucleotides, the CDR3 is TGTGCCAGCAGCGTTTCGGGACAGGTCGGTTCTGAGCAGTTCTTC. Translation: CASSVSGQVGSEQFF.

The V and J genes are TRBV5-1 and TRBJ2-3, with 8 bases fitting TRBD1. The CDR3 consists of 13 residues. CDR1 and CDR2 (germline): SGHRS, YFSETQ. V was pared by 3 bases and J by 14 bases, with 11 bases of the junction left unmatched. CDR3 residues: CASSSRTGTLRYF. DNA for the CDR3: TGCGCCAGCAGCTCACGGACAGGGACCCTTCGGTATTTT. The variable domain in full, completed from reference TRBV5-1 and TRBJ2-3, reads KAGVTQTPRYLIKTRGQQVTLSCSPISGHRSVSWYQQTPGQGLQFLFEYFSETQRNKGNFPGRFSGRQFSNSRSEMNVSTLELGDSALYLCASSSRTGTLRYFGPGTRLTVL.

V and J are TRBV9 and TRBJ1-1; 9 nucleotides agree with TRBD1. V lost 4 bases, J lost 6 bases, and 10 bases stayed unmatched. CDR1 is SGDLS and CDR2 is YYNGEE in the germline V gene. This CDR3 is built from 15 residues. In DNA, the CDR3 is TGTGCCAGCAGCATCACTTCGGGACAGGGTTCTGAAGCTTTCTTT. Translation gives CASSITSGQGSEAFF.